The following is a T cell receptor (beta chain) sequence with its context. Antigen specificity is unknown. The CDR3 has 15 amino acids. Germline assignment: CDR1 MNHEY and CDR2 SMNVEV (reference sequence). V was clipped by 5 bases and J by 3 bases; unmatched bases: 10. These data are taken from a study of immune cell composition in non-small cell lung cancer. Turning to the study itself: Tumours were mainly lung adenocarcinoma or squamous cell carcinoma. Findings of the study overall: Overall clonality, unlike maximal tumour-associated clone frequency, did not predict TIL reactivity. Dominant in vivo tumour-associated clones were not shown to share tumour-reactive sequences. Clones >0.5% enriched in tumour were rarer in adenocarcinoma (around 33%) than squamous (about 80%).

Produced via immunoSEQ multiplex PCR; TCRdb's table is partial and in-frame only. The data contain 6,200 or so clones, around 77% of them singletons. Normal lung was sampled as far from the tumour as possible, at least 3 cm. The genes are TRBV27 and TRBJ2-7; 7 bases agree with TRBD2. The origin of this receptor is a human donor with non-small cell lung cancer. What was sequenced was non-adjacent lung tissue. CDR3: CASSPSVGRRYEQYF. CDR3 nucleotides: TGTGCCAGCAGTCCCTCAGTCGGGAGGCGCTACGAGCAGTACTTC.